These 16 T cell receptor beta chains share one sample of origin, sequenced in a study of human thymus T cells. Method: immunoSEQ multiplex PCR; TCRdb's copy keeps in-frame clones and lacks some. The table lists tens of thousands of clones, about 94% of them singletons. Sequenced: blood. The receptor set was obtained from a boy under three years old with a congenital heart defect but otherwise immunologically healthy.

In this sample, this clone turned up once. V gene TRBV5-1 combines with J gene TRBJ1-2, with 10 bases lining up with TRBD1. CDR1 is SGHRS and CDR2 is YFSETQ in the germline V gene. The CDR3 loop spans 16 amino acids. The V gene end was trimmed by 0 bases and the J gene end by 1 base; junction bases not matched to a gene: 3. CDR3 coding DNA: TGCGCCAGCAGCTTGGCCGGGACAGGGGTTAACTATGGCTACACCTTC. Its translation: CASSLAGTGVNYGYTF.

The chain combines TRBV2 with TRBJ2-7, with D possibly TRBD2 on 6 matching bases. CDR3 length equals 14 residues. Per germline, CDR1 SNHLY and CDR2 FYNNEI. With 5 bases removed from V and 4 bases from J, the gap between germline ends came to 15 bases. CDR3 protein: CASSTVLARYEQYF. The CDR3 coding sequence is TGTGCCAGCAGTACGGTCCTAGCGAGATACGAGCAGTACTTC. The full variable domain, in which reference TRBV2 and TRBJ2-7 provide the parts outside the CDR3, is EPEVTQTPSHQVTQMGQEVILRCVPISNHLYFYWYRQILGQKVEFLVSFYNNEISEKSEIFDDQFSVERPDGSNFTLKIRSTKLEDSAMYFCASSTVLARYEQYFGPGTRLTVT.

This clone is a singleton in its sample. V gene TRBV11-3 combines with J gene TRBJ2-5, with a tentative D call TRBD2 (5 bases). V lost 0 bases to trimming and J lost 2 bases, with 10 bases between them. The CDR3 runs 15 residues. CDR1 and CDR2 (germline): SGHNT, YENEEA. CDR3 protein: CASSLDSRGQETQYF. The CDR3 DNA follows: TGTGCCAGCAGCTTAGATTCCCGGGGACAAGAGACCCAGTACTTC.

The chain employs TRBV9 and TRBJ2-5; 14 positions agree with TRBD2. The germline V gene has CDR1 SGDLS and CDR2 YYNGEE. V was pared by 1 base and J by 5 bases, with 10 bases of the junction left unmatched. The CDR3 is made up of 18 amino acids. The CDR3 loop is CASSVNPGLAGARETQYF. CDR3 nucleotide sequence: TGTGCCAGCAGCGTAAATCCGGGACTAGCGGGGGCACGGGAGACCCAGTACTTC.

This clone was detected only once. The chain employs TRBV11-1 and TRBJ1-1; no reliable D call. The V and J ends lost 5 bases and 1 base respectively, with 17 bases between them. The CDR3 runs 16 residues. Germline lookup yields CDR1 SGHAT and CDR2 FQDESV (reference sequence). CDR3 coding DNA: TGTGCCAGCAGCCCATATCGGGATTGGAGGAACACTGAAGCTTTCTTT. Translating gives CASSPYRDWRNTEAFF.

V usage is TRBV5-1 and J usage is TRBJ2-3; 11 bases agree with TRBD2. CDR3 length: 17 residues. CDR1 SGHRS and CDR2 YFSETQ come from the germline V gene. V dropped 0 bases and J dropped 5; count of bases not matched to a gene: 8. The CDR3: CASSLGLAGTPVDTQYF. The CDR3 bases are TGCGCCAGCAGCTTGGGACTAGCGGGGACCCCAGTAGATACGCAGTATTTT. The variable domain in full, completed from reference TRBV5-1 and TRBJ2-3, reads KAGVTQTPRYLIKTRGQQVTLSCSPISGHRSVSWYQQTPGQGLQFLFEYFSETQRNKGNFPGRFSGRQFSNSRSEMNVSTLELGDSALYLCASSLGLAGTPVDTQYFGPGTRLTVL.

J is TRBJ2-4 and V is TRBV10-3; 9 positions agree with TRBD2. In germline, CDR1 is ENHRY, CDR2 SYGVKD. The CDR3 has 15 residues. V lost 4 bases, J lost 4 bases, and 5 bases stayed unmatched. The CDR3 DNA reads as TGTGCCATCAGTGTTAGCGGGAGCACAAAAAACATTCAGTACTTC. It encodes CAISVSGSTKNIQYF.

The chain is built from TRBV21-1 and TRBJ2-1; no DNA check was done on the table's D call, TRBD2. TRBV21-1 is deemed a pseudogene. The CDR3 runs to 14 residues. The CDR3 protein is CASSKRTSYNEQFF. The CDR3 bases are TGTGCCAGCAGCAAAAGGACTAGCTACAATGAGCAGTTCTTC.

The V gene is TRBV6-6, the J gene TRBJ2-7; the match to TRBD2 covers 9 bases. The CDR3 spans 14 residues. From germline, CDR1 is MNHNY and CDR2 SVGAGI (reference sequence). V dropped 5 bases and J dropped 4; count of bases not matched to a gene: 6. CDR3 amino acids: CASSIAGVDYEQYF. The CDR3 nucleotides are TGTGCCAGCAGTATAGCGGGAGTGGATTACGAGCAGTACTTC.

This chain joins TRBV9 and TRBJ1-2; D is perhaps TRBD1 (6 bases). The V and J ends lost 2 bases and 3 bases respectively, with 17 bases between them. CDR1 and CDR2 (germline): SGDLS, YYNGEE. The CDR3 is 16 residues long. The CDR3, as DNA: TGTGCCAGCAGCGTTGATCCGGGGGGCGCGTACTATGGCTACACCTTC. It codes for CASSVDPGGAYYGYTF.

The CDR3 bases are TGTGCCAGCAGCTTATCCCCCCGGACAGGTCTCACCTACGAGCAGTACTTC. Amino acids: CASSLSPRTGLTYEQYF. The V and J genes are TRBV7-9 and TRBJ2-7, with TRBD1 matching over 7 bases. This CDR3 has 17 residues. Unmatched junction bases numbered 12, after V lost 2 bases and J lost 2 bases. Per germline, CDR1 SEHNR and CDR2 FQNEAQ (reference sequence).

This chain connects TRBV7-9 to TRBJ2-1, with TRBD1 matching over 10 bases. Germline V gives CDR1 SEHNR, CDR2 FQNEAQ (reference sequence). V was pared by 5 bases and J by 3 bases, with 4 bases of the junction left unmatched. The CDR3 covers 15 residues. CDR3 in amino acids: CASSRGQGNYNEQFF. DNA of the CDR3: TGTGCCAGCAGCCGGGGACAGGGGAACTACAATGAGCAGTTCTTC.

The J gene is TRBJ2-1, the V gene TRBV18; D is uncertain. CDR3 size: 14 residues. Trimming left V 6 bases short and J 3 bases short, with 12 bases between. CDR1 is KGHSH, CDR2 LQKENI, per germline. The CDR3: CASSPPGLYNEQFF. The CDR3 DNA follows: TGTGCCAGCTCCCCCCCGGGCCTCTACAATGAGCAGTTCTTC.

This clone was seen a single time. DNA for the CDR3: TGCGCCAGCAGCCAAGGACTAGCGGGCAATGAGCAGTTCTTC. Protein: CASSQGLAGNEQFF. This rearrangement joins TRBV4-3 to TRBJ2-1; TRBD2 matches 10 bases. CDR1 and CDR2 from the germline V gene are LGHNA and YSLEER. The V segment lost 1 base and the J segment 6 bases; nucleotides outside the gene matches: 0. The CDR3 totals 14 residues.

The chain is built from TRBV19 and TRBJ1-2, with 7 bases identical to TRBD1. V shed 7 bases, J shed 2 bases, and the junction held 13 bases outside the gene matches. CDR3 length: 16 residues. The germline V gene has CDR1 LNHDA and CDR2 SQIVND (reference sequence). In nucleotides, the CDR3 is TGTGCCAGTACGATCCCGAAGGACAGGCTAAACTATGGCTACACCTTC. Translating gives CASTIPKDRLNYGYTF.

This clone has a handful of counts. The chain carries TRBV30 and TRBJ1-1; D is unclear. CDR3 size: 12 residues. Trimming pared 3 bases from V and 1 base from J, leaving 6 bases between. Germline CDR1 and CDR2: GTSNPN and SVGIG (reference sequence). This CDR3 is CAWSRQNTEAFF. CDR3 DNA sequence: TGTGCCTGGAGCAGGCAGAACACTGAAGCTTTCTTT.